This T cell receptor (beta chain) was identified in a study of blood T cell repertoires in COVID-19. TCRdb's copy holds only in-frame clones and misses some; the assay was immunoSEQ multiplex PCR. This table has 95,000 to 150,000 clones, about 79% appearing once. Germline assignment: CDR1 SGHAT and CDR2 FQDESV (reference sequence). Trimming removed 5 bases from V and 1 base from J; junction bases left unmatched: 1. The CDR3 extends over 14 amino acids. This clone was recorded only once. Other DNA sequences in this sample translate to the same CDR3. The source is a woman older than 75 with acute or convalescent COVID-19. The sample taken for sequencing was peripheral blood. The chain recombines TRBV11-1 with TRBJ2-2; the match to TRBD1 covers 7 bases. CDR3 amino acids: CASSRTGNTGELFF. The CDR3 DNA follows: TGTGCCAGCAGCCGGACAGGGAACACCGGGGAGCTGTTTTTT.